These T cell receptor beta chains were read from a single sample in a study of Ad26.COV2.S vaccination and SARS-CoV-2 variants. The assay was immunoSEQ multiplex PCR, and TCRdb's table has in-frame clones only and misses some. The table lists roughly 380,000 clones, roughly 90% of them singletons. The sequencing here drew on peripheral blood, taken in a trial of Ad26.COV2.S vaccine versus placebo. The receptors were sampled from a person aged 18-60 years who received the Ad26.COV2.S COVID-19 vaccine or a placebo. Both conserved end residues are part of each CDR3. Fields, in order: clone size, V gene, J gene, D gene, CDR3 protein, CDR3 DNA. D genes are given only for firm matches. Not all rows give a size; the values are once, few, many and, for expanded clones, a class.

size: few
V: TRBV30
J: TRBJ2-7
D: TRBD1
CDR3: CAWGDRGRTYEQYF
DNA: TGTGCCTGGGGCGACAGGGGACGGACCTACGAGCAGTACTTC

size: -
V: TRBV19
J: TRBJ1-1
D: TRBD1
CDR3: CASRGYDRGNTEAFF
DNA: TGTGCCAGTAGAGGGTATGACAGGGGGAACACTGAAGCTTTCTTT

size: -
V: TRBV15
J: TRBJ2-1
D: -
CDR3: CATSRVGMGGEQFF
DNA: TGTGCCACCAGCAGAGTAGGGATGGGGGGTGAGCAGTTCTTC

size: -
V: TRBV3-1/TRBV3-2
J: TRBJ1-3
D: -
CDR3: CASSQDPGPLSGNTIYF
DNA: TGTGCCAGCAGCCAAGACCCCGGACCCTTATCTGGAAACACCATATATTTT

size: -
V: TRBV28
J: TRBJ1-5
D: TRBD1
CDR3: CASTRGQLNQPQHF
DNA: TGTGCCAGCACCAGGGGACAGCTGAATCAGCCCCAGCATTTT

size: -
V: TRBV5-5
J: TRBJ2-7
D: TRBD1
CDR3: CASSLVGGTGDTYEQYF
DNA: TGTGCCAGCAGCTTGGTAGGCGGGACAGGGGATACCTACGAGCAGTACTTC

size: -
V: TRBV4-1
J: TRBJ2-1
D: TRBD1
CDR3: CASSQGGQGLGEQFF
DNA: TGCGCCAGCAGCCAAGGTGGACAGGGCTTGGGTGAGCAGTTCTTC

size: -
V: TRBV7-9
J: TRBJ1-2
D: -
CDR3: CASSLGGDYGYTF
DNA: TGTGCCAGCAGCTTAGGGGGCGACTATGGCTACACCTTC

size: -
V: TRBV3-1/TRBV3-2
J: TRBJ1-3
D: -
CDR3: CASSQVADRNTIYF
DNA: TGTGCCAGCAGCCAAGTCGCGGACAGAAACACCATATATTTT

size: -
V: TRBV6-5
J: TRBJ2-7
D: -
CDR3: CASSSNPSRGAHEQYF
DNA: TGTGCCAGCAGTTCCAACCCGTCCCGGGGGGCCCACGAGCAGTACTTC

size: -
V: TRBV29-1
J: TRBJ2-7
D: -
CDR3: CSVLPAGTYEQYF
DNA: TGCAGCGTCCTCCCGGCAGGGACCTACGAGCAGTACTTC

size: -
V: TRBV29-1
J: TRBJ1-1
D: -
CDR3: CSVRRGFGTEAFF
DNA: TGCAGCGTACGCCGGGGCTTTGGCACTGAAGCTTTCTTT

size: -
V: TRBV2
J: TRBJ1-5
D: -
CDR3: CASSGATRGNQPQHF
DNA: TGTGCCAGCAGTGGCGCCACCAGGGGCAATCAGCCCCAGCATTTT

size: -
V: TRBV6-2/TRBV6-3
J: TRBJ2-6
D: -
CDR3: CASSYDNSGANVLTF
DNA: TGTGCCAGCAGTTACGACAACTCTGGGGCCAACGTCCTGACTTTC

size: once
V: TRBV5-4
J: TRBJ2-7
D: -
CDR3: CASSSGREDEQYF
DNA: TGTGCCAGCAGCTCCGGCAGAGAAGACGAGCAGTACTTC

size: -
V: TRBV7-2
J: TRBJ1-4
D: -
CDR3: CASSLNYIGGEKLFF
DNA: TGTGCCAGCAGCTTAAATTACATTGGGGGTGAAAAACTGTTTTTT

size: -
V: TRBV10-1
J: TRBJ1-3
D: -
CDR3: CASTFRLSGNTIYF
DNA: TGCGCCAGCACCTTTAGGCTCTCTGGAAACACCATATATTTT

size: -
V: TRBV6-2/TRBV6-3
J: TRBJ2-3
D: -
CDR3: CASSRSGSTDTQYF
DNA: TGTGCCAGCAGTCGTAGCGGAAGCACAGATACGCAGTATTTT

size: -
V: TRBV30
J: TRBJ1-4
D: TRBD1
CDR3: CAWSSDRVDEKLFF
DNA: TGTGCCTGGAGTAGCGACAGGGTAGATGAAAAACTGTTTTTT

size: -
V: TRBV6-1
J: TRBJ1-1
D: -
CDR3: CATLGVKAFF
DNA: TGTGCCACCCTTGGGGTAAAAGCTTTCTTT

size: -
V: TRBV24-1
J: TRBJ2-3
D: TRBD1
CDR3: CATRPEGQATDTQYF
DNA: TGTGCCACCAGACCGGAGGGACAGGCCACAGATACGCAGTATTTT

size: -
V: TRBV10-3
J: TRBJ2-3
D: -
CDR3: CAISELDSTDTQYF
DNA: TGTGCCATCAGTGAATTGGACAGCACAGATACGCAGTATTTT

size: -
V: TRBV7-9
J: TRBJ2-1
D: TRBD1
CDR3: CASSATSGDRTNNEQFF
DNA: TGTGCCAGCAGCGCAACCAGTGGGGACAGAACCAACAATGAGCAGTTCTTC

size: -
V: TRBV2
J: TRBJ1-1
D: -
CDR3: CASSVQWNTEAFF
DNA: TGTGCCAGCAGTGTACAGTGGAACACTGAAGCTTTCTTT

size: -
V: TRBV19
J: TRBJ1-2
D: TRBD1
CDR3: CASSSRQGTNYGYTF
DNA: TGTGCCAGTAGTAGCCGACAGGGGACTAACTATGGCTACACCTTC

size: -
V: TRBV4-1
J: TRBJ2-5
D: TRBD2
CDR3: CASSRPQGGMETQYF
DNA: TGCGCCAGCAGCCGCCCTCAGGGAGGGATGGAGACCCAGTACTTC

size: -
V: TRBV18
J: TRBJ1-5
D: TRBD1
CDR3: CASSPSTGSNQPQHF
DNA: TGTGCCAGCTCACCTTCGACAGGGTCTAATCAGCCCCAGCATTTT

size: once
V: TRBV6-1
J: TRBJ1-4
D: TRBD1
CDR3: CASSPDRGREKLFF
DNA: TGTGCCAGCAGTCCGGACAGGGGGAGGGAAAAACTGTTTTTT

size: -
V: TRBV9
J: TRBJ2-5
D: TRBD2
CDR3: CASSPGTSGGPQETQYF
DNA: TGTGCCAGCAGCCCAGGGACTAGCGGGGGGCCACAAGAGACCCAGTACTTC

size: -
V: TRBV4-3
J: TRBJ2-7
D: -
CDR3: CASSRFTGTVIYEQYF
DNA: TGCGCCAGCAGCCGCTTTACCGGGACGGTCATCTACGAGCAGTACTTC

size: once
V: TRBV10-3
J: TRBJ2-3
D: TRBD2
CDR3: CAIRSGGVPDTQYF
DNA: TGTGCCATCAGAAGCGGGGGGGTCCCAGATACGCAGTATTTT

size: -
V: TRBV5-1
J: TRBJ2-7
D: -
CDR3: CASSSGLGGEQYF
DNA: TGCGCCAGCAGCTCAGGACTAGGGGGCGAGCAGTACTTC

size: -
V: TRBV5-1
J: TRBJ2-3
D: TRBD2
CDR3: CASSPRPGLAGPTDTQYF
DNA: TGCGCCAGCAGCCCGAGACCTGGACTAGCGGGGCCGACAGATACGCAGTATTTT

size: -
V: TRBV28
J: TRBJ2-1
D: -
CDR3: CASSSITDRSSYNEQFF
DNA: TGTGCCAGCAGCTCCATCACAGACAGAAGCTCCTACAATGAGCAGTTCTTC

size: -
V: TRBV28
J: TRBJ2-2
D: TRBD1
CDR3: CASSLTGIPGELFF
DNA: TGTGCCAGCAGTTTGACAGGGATTCCCGGGGAGCTGTTTTTT

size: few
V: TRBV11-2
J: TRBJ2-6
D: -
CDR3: CASSLATYRSGANVLTF
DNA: TGTGCCAGCAGCTTAGCGACCTACCGCTCTGGGGCCAACGTCCTGACTTTC

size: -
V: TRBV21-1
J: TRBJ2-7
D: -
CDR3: CASSGLRDRVIYEQYF
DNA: TGTGCCAGCAGTGGGCTGAGGGACAGGGTAATCTACGAGCAGTACTTC

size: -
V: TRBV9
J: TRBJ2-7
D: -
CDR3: CASSASQTGFYPYEQYF
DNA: TGTGCCAGCAGCGCCTCGCAGACAGGTTTTTACCCCTACGAGCAGTACTTC

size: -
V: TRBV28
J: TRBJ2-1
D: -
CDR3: CASSLSRDYNEQFF
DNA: TGTGCCAGCAGTTTATCGCGGGACTACAATGAGCAGTTCTTC

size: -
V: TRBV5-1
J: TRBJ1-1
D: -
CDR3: CASSWDVNTEAFF
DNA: TGCGCCAGCAGCTGGGATGTGAACACTGAAGCTTTCTTT

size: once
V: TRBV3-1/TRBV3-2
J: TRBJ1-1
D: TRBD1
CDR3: CASSLNPGQGATFF
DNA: TGTGCCAGCAGCTTAAACCCGGGACAGGGGGCAACTTTCTTT

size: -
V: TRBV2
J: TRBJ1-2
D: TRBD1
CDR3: CASSEQVDRAYGYTF
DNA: TGTGCCAGCAGTGAACAAGTGGACAGGGCCTATGGCTACACCTTC

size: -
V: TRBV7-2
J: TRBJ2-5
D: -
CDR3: CASSLGGGIQETQYF
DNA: TGTGCCAGCAGCTTAGGTGGGGGCATCCAAGAGACCCAGTACTTC

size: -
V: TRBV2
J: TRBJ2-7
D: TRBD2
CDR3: CASSRSSSGGWYEQYF
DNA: TGTGCCAGCAGTAGGTCGTCTAGCGGGGGGTGGTACGAGCAGTACTTC

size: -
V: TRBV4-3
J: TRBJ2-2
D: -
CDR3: CASSQDRGLRTGELFF
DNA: TGCGCCAGCAGCCAAGATCGAGGGTTAAGGACCGGGGAGCTGTTTTTT

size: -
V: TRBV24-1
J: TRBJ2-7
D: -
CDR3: CATSEYSSTGGDPYEQYF
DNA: TGTGCCACCAGTGAGTACTCAAGTACAGGGGGGGACCCCTACGAGCAGTACTTC

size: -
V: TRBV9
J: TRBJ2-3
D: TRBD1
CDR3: CASSAVDRFTDTQYF
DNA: TGTGCCAGCAGCGCCGTGGACAGGTTCACAGATACGCAGTATTTT

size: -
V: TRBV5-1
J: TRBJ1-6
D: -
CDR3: CASSLGQRENSPLHF
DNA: TGCGCCAGCAGCTTGGGACAGAGGGAAAATTCACCCCTCCACTTT

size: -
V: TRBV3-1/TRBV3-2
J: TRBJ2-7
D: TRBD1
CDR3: CASSQRTEGAETYEQYF
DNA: TGTGCCAGCAGCCAACGGACCGAGGGGGCGGAGACCTACGAGCAGTACTTC